This T cell receptor beta chain was identified in a study of Graves' ophthalmopathy and Graves' hyperthyroidism. Germline assignment: CDR1 MGHDK and CDR2 SYGVNS. The CDR3 totals 13 residues. Trimming shortened V by 4 bases and J by 11 bases, and 17 bases separated the two germline ends. Amplification from RNA transcripts yielded the TCR beta CDR3 regions. HTBI primers primed a first-round RT-PCR, and a second-round multiplex PCR followed. MiXCR, applied by TCRdb to the multiplex PCR reads, yields one record per CDR3 protein. Here the sample spans about 660,000 distinct CDR3 sequences, just over 40% being singletons.

This sequence was found in an adult man with Graves' ophthalmopathy. Sequenced material: peripheral blood. The rearrangement uses TRBV25-1 and TRBJ1-1, with a possible D match to TRBD1 (6 bases). The chain's CDR3 is CASSAAGARRAFF. For the CDR3, the DNA is TGTGCCAGCAGTGCCGCGGGGGCCAGGCGGGCTTTCTTT.